The 5 T cell receptor beta chains below were found in one sample sequenced in a study of Ad26.COV2.S vaccination and SARS-CoV-2 variants. The treatment denotes: roughly 20 received Ad26.COV2.S at low or high dose, single or two shots; several received placebo; per-sample allocation not given. Specimen acquisition occurred on day 63 following the initial vaccine or placebo injection. Sequenced by immunoSEQ multiplex PCR; TCRdb stores in-frame clones only, minus some. The sample has more than 300,000 clones, 70% to 90% seen once; the top ten hold 2% to 2.5%. This material consisted of peripheral blood, taken in a trial of Ad26.COV2.S vaccine versus placebo. Receptor source: a person between 18 and 65 years old who received the Ad26.COV2.S COVID-19 vaccine or a placebo.

This chain's CDR3 is CASVSTGLNEKLFF. In DNA form, the CDR3 reads TGTGCCAGCGTGTCAACAGGGCTTAATGAAAAACTGTTTTTT. V and J are TRBV28 and TRBJ1-4; D is perhaps TRBD1 (6 bases). CDR3 length: 14 amino acids. Germline CDR1 MDHEN, CDR2 SYDVKM. V lost 8 bases to trimming and J lost 4 bases, with 14 bases between them.

In its sample, this clone was seen once. The gene calls are TRBV15 and TRBJ2-2; 10 bases are a match to TRBD1. The germline gives CDR1 LNHNV, CDR2 YYDKDF (reference sequence). The trim removed 6 bases at V and 5 bases at J, leaving 6 bases unmatched. This CDR3 is built from 15 residues. The chain's CDR3 is CATRPSGQGTGELFF. The CDR3 nucleotides are TGTGCCACCAGGCCGTCGGGACAGGGGACCGGGGAGCTGTTTTTT.

The gene calls are TRBV19 and TRBJ1-5, with D uncertain. The V end was cut by 9 bases, the J end by 4 bases, with 19 bases between. The CDR3 is 15 amino acids. In germline, CDR1 is LNHDA, CDR2 SQIVND (reference sequence). The CDR3 region has the DNA TGTGCCAGCCTCAGAGACCACAGAGATAATCAGCCCCAGCATTTT. This encodes CASLRDHRDNQPQHF.

In its sample, this clone was seen a few times. The chain combines TRBV5-1 with TRBJ2-1, with D unresolved. This CDR3 is 14 amino acids long. The germline CDR1 and CDR2 sequences are SGHRS and YFSETQ. Trimming took 2 bases from V and 9 from J, leaving 15 bases between them. The CDR3 DNA reads as TGCGCCAGCAGCTTTTCAGCCAGTGGTGGTGAGCAGTTCTTC. Protein sequence: CASSFSASGGEQFF.

This clone has a count of ten or more. This chain uses TRBV7-8 with TRBJ2-5, with D perhaps matching TRBD2 (5 bases). This CDR3 contains 13 residues. With 6 bases removed from V and 3 bases from J, the gap between germline ends came to 11 bases. Germline-derived CDR1 and CDR2 are SGHVS and FQNEAQ. The CDR3 loop is CASRARAEETQYF. The DNA of the CDR3 is TGTGCCAGCAGGGCGCGGGCAGAAGAGACCCAGTACTTC.